This section outlines one TCR beta chain sequence together with its context. The data stem from a study of technical replicates of blood from a few donors. The repertoire was sequenced with immunoSEQ multiplex PCR; TCRdb's copy has only in-frame clones and lacks some. The sample holds around 64,000 clones, around 95% seen once. The V and J ends lost 4 bases and 3 bases, in that order; junction bases with no gene match: 12. The CDR3 has 19 residues. The germline V gene has CDR1 SGDLS and CDR2 YYNGEE. The chain has TRBV9 and TRBJ2-2; 13 nucleotides align to TRBD2. This clonotype originated in a human donor in good health. Some clones in this sample may be carry-over from other donors' samples. The sample taken for sequencing was PBMCs. The CDR3 DNA sequence: TGTGCCAGCAGCTCACCGACTAGCGGGGGGCCGGAGTACACCGGGGAGCTGTTTTTT. Protein sequence: CASSSPTSGGPEYTGELFF.